The 13 T cell receptor beta chains below were found in one sample sequenced in a study of T cell repertoires in cytomegalovirus infection. TCRdb fed the reads into MiXCR, producing one record per CDR3 protein. The sample yields just over 150,000 distinct CDR3 sequences, roughly a quarter seen once. Sequenced material: PBMCs. These receptors came from a human donor in good health (CMV status not recorded). Some clones in this sample may be carry-over from other donors' samples.

The gene calls are TRBV5-4 and TRBJ2-1, with TRBD2 matching 9 bases. This CDR3 region has 16 residues. V lost 5 bases, J lost 0 bases, and 6 bases stayed unmatched. Germline CDR1 and CDR2: SGHNT and YYREEE (reference sequence). The CDR3 coding sequence is TGTGCCAGCAGTGAGGGCGGGGGGGTCTCCTACAATGAGCAGTTCTTC. Protein sequence: CASSEGGGVSYNEQFF.

In its sample, this clonotype was seen a few times. The gene calls are TRBV7-8 and TRBJ1-2; a possible D gene is TRBD1 (5 bases). CDR1 is SGHVS, CDR2 FQNEAQ, per germline. Trimming took 5 bases from V and 3 from J, leaving 10 bases between them. The CDR3 covers 13 residues. This CDR3 reads CASSGGTDYGYTF. The CDR3 coding sequence is TGTGCCAGCAGCGGGGGAACGGACTATGGCTACACCTTC.

The chain has TRBV7-2 and TRBJ2-3; the D is unclear. Germline V CDR1 and CDR2: SGHTA, FQGNSA. Trimming removed 4 bases from V and 5 bases from J, with 7 bases in between. The CDR3 covers 12 residues. The CDR3: CASSWGLDTQYF. Written as DNA, the CDR3 is TGTGCCAGCAGCTGGGGATTAGATACGCAGTATTTT.

This clonotype was detected many times. The chain links TRBV7-8 to TRBJ1-3; the D is unclear. This CDR3 has 15 residues. Germline CDR1 SGHVS, CDR2 FQNEAQ. Trimming cost V 5 bases and J 0 bases, with 11 bases left between them. The chain's CDR3 is CASSPGPSSGNTIYF. The DNA for the CDR3 is TGTGCCAGCAGCCCAGGTCCCTCCTCTGGAAACACCATATATTTT.

This clonotype was detected ten times or more. The rearrangement links TRBV6-6 to TRBJ2-1; possibly TRBD1 or TRBD2 for D (5 bases each). This CDR3 contains 13 residues. The germline V gene encodes CDR1 MNHNY and CDR2 SVGAGI (reference sequence). Between the trimmed V and J ends, which lost 9 bases and 5 bases, there was a span of 14 bases. This chain's CDR3 is CASWTRRDNEQFF. In DNA, the CDR3 is TGTGCCAGTTGGACTCGCAGGGACAATGAGCAGTTCTTC.

The chain links TRBV7-9 to TRBJ2-5, with 12 positions matching TRBD2. The V segment lost 0 bases and the J segment 1 base; nucleotides outside the gene matches: 12. Germline CDR1 and CDR2: SEHNR and FQNEAQ (reference sequence). This CDR3 contains 20 residues. The DNA of the CDR3 is TGTGCCAGCAGCTTAGCGCACTGGACTAGCGGGAAGGTGGTCCAAGAGACCCAGTACTTC. Translation gives CASSLAHWTSGKVVQETQYF.

The chain has TRBV29-1 and TRBJ1-4; D is undetermined. The CDR3 runs to 13 residues. V was shortened by 8 bases and J by 9 bases, with 19 bases between the two germline ends. The V gene's germline CDR1 is SQVTM and CDR2 ANQGSEA. CDR3 DNA: TGCAGCCCTTGGGCGGAGGAGAAAAAAAAACTGTTTTTT. Protein sequence: CSPWAEEKKKLFF.

The gene calls are TRBV4-3 and TRBJ1-1; D perhaps matches TRBD1 (6 bases). Per the germline V gene, CDR1 is LGHNA and CDR2 is YSLEER. The CDR3 spans 16 residues. Trimming cost V 4 bases and J 6 bases, with 21 bases left between them. The CDR3 sequence is CASSPGTSVIQAEAFF. DNA for the CDR3: TGCGCCAGCAGCCCCGGGACATCCGTTATCCAGGCTGAAGCTTTCTTT.

This clonotype was seen ten or more times. J is TRBJ2-1 and V is TRBV7-2; maybe TRBD1 (6 bases). The CDR3 is 13 amino acids. CDR1 SGHTA and CDR2 FQGNSA come from the germline V gene. The V gene lost 7 bases and the J gene lost 7 bases, with 14 bases spanning the gap. CDR3 in DNA: TGTGCCAGCACTCGGTTTAGGGGGAATGAGCAGTTCTTC. This codes for CASTRFRGNEQFF.

The CDR3 sequence: CASSLGLAGANVLTF. CDR3 DNA sequence: TGTGCCAGCAGTTTGGGACTAGCCGGTGCCAACGTCCTGACTTTC. The rearrangement joins TRBV12-3 or TRBV12-4 to TRBJ2-6; 9 bases map to TRBD2. V shed 3 bases and J 7 bases; nucleotides not matched to a gene: 4. This CDR3 spans 15 amino acids.

This chain links TRBV4-3 with TRBJ2-1; tentatively, D is TRBD2 (5 bases). V was clipped by 0 bases and J by 0 bases, with 9 bases between them. The CDR3 totals 16 residues. Germline loops: CDR1 LGHNA, CDR2 YSLEER. CDR3 in amino acids: CASSQDLSGSYNEQFF. The CDR3, as DNA: TGCGCCAGCAGCCAAGATCTGAGCGGCTCCTACAATGAGCAGTTCTTC.

This clonotype has only a few counts. CDR3 residues: CSARRLAVTDTQYF. CDR3 sequence (DNA): TGCAGTGCTAGAAGGCTAGCGGTCACAGATACGCAGTATTTT. The chain has TRBV20-1 and TRBJ2-3; the match to TRBD2 covers 7 bases. This CDR3 comprises 14 residues. The germline CDR1 and CDR2 sequences are DFQATT and SNEGSKA (reference sequence). The V gene end was trimmed by 2 bases and the J gene end by 2 bases; junction bases not matched to a gene: 4.

This clonotype occurred many times. The chain carries TRBV28 and TRBJ2-5; D remains ambiguous. Germline loops: CDR1 MDHEN, CDR2 SYDVKM. The CDR3 sequence is 17 residues long. V was cut by 5 bases and J by 5 bases, with 24 bases left in between. The CDR3 region has the DNA TGTGCCAGCAGTCCCCCTCTGACCCATTCTGGGGTCGAGACCCAGTACTTC. Its translation is CASSPPLTHSGVETQYF.